The rows below give T cell receptor beta chains drawn from one sample of a study of Ad26.COV2.S vaccination and SARS-CoV-2 variants. Measured with immunoSEQ multiplex PCR; TCRdb has only the in-frame clones, and not every one. The sample carries hundreds of thousands of clones, approximately 89% recorded once. Sequencing used peripheral blood, obtained in a trial of Ad26.COV2.S vaccine versus placebo. These receptor sequences come from a person between 18 and 60 years old who received the Ad26.COV2.S COVID-19 vaccine or a placebo. The CDR3 runs from the conserved cysteine through the conserved F or W. D genes are given only for firm matches. Clone size is shown for a subset of rows, as once, few, many or a class of expanded clone.

V gene	J gene	D gene	clone size	CDR3 protein	CDR3 DNA
TRBV7-8	TRBJ1-2	-	-	CASSLAENYYGYTF	TGTGCCAGCAGCTTAGCAGAGAACTACTATGGCTACACCTTC
TRBV18	TRBJ2-7	TRBD1	-	CASSPGTVGTYEQYF	TGTGCCAGCTCACCTGGGACAGTCGGCACCTACGAGCAGTACTTC
TRBV24-1	TRBJ2-3	-	-	CATSDEGDTQYF	TGTGCCACCAGCGACGAGGGGGATACGCAGTATTTT
TRBV5-6	TRBJ2-7	-	-	CASSTGFYEQYF	TGTGCCAGCAGCACGGGATTCTACGAGCAGTACTTC
TRBV4-3	TRBJ1-1	-	-	CASSRQVGDDAFF	TGCGCCAGCAGCCGCCAGGTTGGGGACGACGCTTTCTTT
TRBV28	TRBJ2-1	-	-	CASSLIIPSYNEQFF	TGTGCCAGCAGCCTGATTATACCCTCCTACAATGAGCAGTTCTTC
TRBV29-1	TRBJ2-1	-	-	CSVEDFRNEQFF	TGCAGCGTTGAAGATTTCCGCAATGAGCAGTTCTTC
TRBV19	TRBJ1-5	-	-	CASSRGVKSNQPQHF	TGTGCCAGTAGTCGGGGGGTTAAGAGCAATCAGCCCCAGCATTTT
TRBV19	TRBJ1-2	TRBD1	-	CASSSLRGQLKGGYTF	TGTGCCAGTAGTTCCCTCAGGGGACAGCTGAAAGGAGGCTACACCTTC
TRBV4-1	TRBJ1-4	-	-	CASSPGRGATNEKLFF	TGCGCCAGCAGCCCCGGTCGAGGGGCGACTAATGAAAAACTGTTTTTT
TRBV9	TRBJ2-2	-	-	CASSQGLGTGELFF	TGTGCCAGTTCACAGGGTCTCGGCACCGGGGAGCTGTTTTTT
TRBV15	TRBJ2-1	-	-	CATSPGRDSYNEQFF	TGTGCCACCAGCCCGGGCAGGGACTCCTACAATGAGCAGTTCTTC
TRBV5-4	TRBJ2-1	-	-	CASSLVSGWNEQFF	TGTGCCAGCAGCTTGGTGTCAGGGTGGAATGAGCAGTTCTTC
TRBV4-3	TRBJ2-3	-	-	CASSQLTYTDTQYF	TGCGCCAGCAGCCAGCTAACGTACACAGATACGCAGTATTTT
TRBV5-1	TRBJ2-5	-	-	CASSLGRGLETQYF	TGCGCCAGCAGCTTGGGCCGGGGGCTTGAGACCCAGTACTTC
TRBV13	TRBJ2-7	-	-	CASSLAGRLYEQYF	TGTGCCAGCAGCTTAGCCGGCCGTCTCTACGAGCAGTACTTC
TRBV9	TRBJ1-6	TRBD1	many	CASSLRTGGSPLHF	TGTGCCAGCAGCTTACGGACAGGGGGCTCACCCCTCCACTTT
TRBV5-1	TRBJ2-1	TRBD2	once	CASSSYDRLAGYSYNEQFF	TGCGCCAGCAGCTCCTACGATAGACTAGCGGGATACTCCTACAATGAGCAGTTCTTC
TRBV3-1/TRBV3-2	TRBJ1-6	-	-	CASSLRTPGLPSPLHF	TGTGCCAGCAGCCTCCGCACGCCCGGTCTCCCTTCACCCCTCCACTTT
TRBV4-2	TRBJ2-1	-	-	CASSHRRHNYEQFF	TGTGCCAGCAGCCATAGGCGGCATAATTATGAGCAGTTCTTC
TRBV6-5	TRBJ1-1	-	-	CASSPSGVTEAFF	TGTGCCAGCAGCCCGTCGGGGGTCACTGAAGCTTTCTTT
TRBV24-1	TRBJ2-1	-	once	CATSDAVGGGRRLEGGEQFF	TGTGCCACCAGTGATGCCGTTGGAGGCGGGAGAAGGTTAGAAGGGGGTGAGCAGTTCTTC
TRBV19	TRBJ1-1	TRBD1	once	CASSTRQGRTEAFF	TGTGCCAGTAGTACCCGACAGGGGAGGACTGAAGCTTTCTTT
TRBV18	TRBJ1-1	-	few	CASSGRYTEAFF	TGTGCCAGCTCAGGGCGTTACACTGAAGCTTTCTTT
TRBV19	TRBJ2-1	TRBD2	-	CASSGGLAGNEQFF	TGTGCCAGTAGTGGGGGACTAGCGGGCAATGAGCAGTTCTTC
TRBV4-2	TRBJ2-4	TRBD2	-	CASSQDLAGGRPNIQYF	TGTGCCAGCAGCCAAGACTTAGCGGGGGGGCGGCCAAACATTCAGTACTTC
TRBV7-9	TRBJ2-3	-	-	CASSLVRNGGDTQYF	TGTGCCAGCAGCTTAGTCCGAAATGGGGGTGATACGCAGTATTTT
TRBV7-2	TRBJ1-4	-	once	CASSSEVSWGEKLFF	TGTGCCAGCAGCAGCGAGGTATCCTGGGGTGAAAAACTGTTTTTT
TRBV29-1	TRBJ2-3	-	-	CSVVGYPDMYTDTQYF	TGCAGCGTTGTGGGTTATCCTGACATGTACACAGATACGCAGTATTTT